This T cell receptor beta chain was observed in a study of blood T cell repertoires in COVID-19. The germline gives CDR1 MNHEY, CDR2 SVGAGI. V was shortened by 2 bases and J by 0 bases, with 11 bases between the two germline ends. This CDR3 spans 15 amino acids. The assay was immunoSEQ multiplex PCR, and TCRdb's table has in-frame clones only and misses some. The sample consists of about 42,000 clones, nearly 90% of them appearing once. The chain carries TRBV6-5 and TRBJ2-7; maybe TRBD2 (6 bases). The sequenced sample consisted of peripheral blood. This clonotype originated in a man aged 45-65 years with active COVID-19. CDR3 loop: CASSYRDGSSYEQYF. The CDR3 coding sequence is TGTGCCAGCAGTTACCGGGACGGGAGCTCCTACGAGCAGTACTTC.